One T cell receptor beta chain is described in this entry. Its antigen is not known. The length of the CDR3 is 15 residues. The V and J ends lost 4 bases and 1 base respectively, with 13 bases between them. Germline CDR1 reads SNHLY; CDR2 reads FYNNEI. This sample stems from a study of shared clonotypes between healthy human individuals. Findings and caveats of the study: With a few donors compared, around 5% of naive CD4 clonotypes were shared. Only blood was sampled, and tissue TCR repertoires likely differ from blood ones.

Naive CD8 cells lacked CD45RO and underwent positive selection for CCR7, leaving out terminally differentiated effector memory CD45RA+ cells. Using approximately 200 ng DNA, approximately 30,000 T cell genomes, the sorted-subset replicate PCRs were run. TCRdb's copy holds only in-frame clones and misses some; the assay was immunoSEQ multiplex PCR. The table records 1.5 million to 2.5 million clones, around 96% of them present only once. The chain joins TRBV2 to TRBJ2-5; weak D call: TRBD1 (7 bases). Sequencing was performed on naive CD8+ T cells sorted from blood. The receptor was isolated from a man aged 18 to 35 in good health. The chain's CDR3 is CASSVEGQPQETQYF. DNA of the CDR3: TGTGCCAGCAGTGTGGAGGGACAGCCCCAAGAGACCCAGTACTTC.